These 14 T cell receptor beta chains came from one sample sequenced in a study of T cell responses to AZD1222 COVID-19 vaccine. Profiled with immunoSEQ multiplex PCR; TCRdb holds only in-frame clones, not every one. This table has 150,000 to 180,000 clones, 86% appearing once. The source was peripheral blood, collected on day 0 of MenACWY control vaccination. These receptors were obtained from an adult in good health.

The rearrangement links TRBV5-5 to TRBJ1-2; a possible D gene is TRBD1 (6 bases). The CDR3 covers 13 residues. CDR1 and CDR2 (germline): SGHKS, YYEKEE (reference sequence). V lost 4 bases to trimming and J lost 8 bases, with 15 bases between them. CDR3 coding DNA: TGTGCCAGCAGCACTAGGGGGGAAGGAGGCTACACCTTC. This sequence encodes CASSTRGEGGYTF.

The table lists this clone with a few counts. The chain uses TRBV30 and TRBJ2-6, with TRBD1 identical over 9 bases. The CDR3 is made up of 17 amino acids. The junction had 6 bases not matched to a gene; V was cut back by 3 bases and J by 0 bases. The germline CDR1 and CDR2 sequences are GTSNPN and SVGIG (reference sequence). The CDR3, as DNA: TGTGCCTGGAGAAGGGACAGGGCCCGCTCTGGGGCCAACGTCCTGACTTTC. This encodes CAWRRDRARSGANVLTF.

The rearrangement joins TRBV6-5 to TRBJ2-3, with D possibly TRBD1 on 5 matching bases. Between the trimmed V and J ends, which lost 5 bases and 3 bases, there was a span of 6 bases. CDR1 MNHEY and CDR2 SVGAGI come from the germline V gene. The CDR3 spans 12 residues. DNA for the CDR3: TGTGCCAGCAGTCAGGGTACAGATACGCAGTATTTT. This codes for CASSQGTDTQYF.

The table lists this clone with a count of one. The rearrangement uses TRBV27 and TRBJ1-1; D is perhaps TRBD1 (5 bases). Germline CDR1 is MNHEY and CDR2 is SMNVEV (reference sequence). The CDR3 extends over 13 amino acids. V gave up 4 bases and J gave up 1 base, with 7 bases separating them. The chain's CDR3 is CASSSGGNTEAFF. For the CDR3, the DNA is TGTGCCAGCAGTTCCGGGGGGAACACTGAAGCTTTCTTT.

This clone was seen more than once but under ten times. The chain is built from TRBV4-1 and TRBJ1-1; the D is unclear. Trimming took 3 bases from V and 4 from J, leaving 12 bases between them. CDR3 length equals 14 residues. Germline V gives CDR1 MGHRA, CDR2 YSYEKL. CDR3 bases: TGCGCCAGCAGCCAGCAAAGGGCAGGCACTGAAGCTTTCTTT. Translation: CASSQQRAGTEAFF.

This chain joins TRBV19 and TRBJ2-3; D is ambiguous. V gave up 5 bases and J gave up 3 bases, with 9 bases separating them. Per the germline V gene, CDR1 is LNHDA and CDR2 is SQIVND (reference sequence). This CDR3 has 13 amino acids. The CDR3 region is CASSLGRTDTQYF. DNA of the CDR3: TGTGCCAGTAGTCTAGGGCGTACAGATACGCAGTATTTT.

CDR3 amino acids: CASSFQGPPNEKLFF. CDR3 in DNA: TGTGCCAGCAGCTTCCAGGGGCCCCCTAATGAAAAACTGTTTTTT. The rearrangement links TRBV7-9 to TRBJ1-4, with a possible D match to TRBD1 (6 bases). The V and J ends lost 3 bases and 3 bases respectively, with 11 bases between them. CDR1 and CDR2 from the germline V gene are SEHNR and FQNEAQ (reference sequence). The length of the CDR3 is 15 residues.

The V call is TRBV6-5, the J call TRBJ1-1; D is unresolved. Trimming removed 6 bases from V and 4 bases from J, with 18 bases in between. The germline V gene has CDR1 MNHEY and CDR2 SVGAGI. The CDR3 consists of 15 residues. The CDR3 sequence: CASSNPRWGGTEAFF. CDR3 bases: TGTGCCAGCAGCAACCCCCGCTGGGGAGGCACTGAAGCTTTCTTT.

This chain joins TRBV5-4 and TRBJ2-5; tentative D call: TRBD2 (5 bases). Germline assignment: CDR1 SGHNT and CDR2 YYREEE (reference sequence). This CDR3 has 14 residues. Trimming took off 1 base at V and 2 bases at J, with 9 bases between the two ends. The CDR3 protein is CASSLPTNQETQYF. CDR3 nucleotides: TGTGCCAGCAGCTTGCCGACTAATCAAGAGACCCAGTACTTC.

The CDR3 DNA reads as TGTGCCAGCAGCGTGGAAGAACAGCTGCCCTACAATGAGCAGTTCTTC. It encodes CASSVEEQLPYNEQFF. V is TRBV9 and J is TRBJ2-1, with D uncertain. CDR1 and CDR2 (germline): SGDLS, YYNGEE. This CDR3 contains 16 residues. V was clipped by 2 bases and J by 2 bases, with 14 bases between them.

This sequence joins TRBV10-3 and TRBJ2-5; D ambiguous. The V gene lost 3 bases and the J gene lost 5 bases, with 7 bases spanning the gap. This CDR3 has 12 amino acids. Germline-derived CDR1 and CDR2 are ENHRY and SYGVKD. CDR3 sequence reads: CAISDDVETQYF. CDR3 sequence (DNA): TGTGCCATCAGTGATGATGTCGAGACCCAGTACTTC.

V and J are TRBV18 and TRBJ2-3; 9 bases are shared with TRBD2. Trimming removed 3 bases from V and 2 bases from J; junction bases left unmatched: 3. This CDR3 comprises 15 residues. Germline V lookup: CDR1 KGHSH, CDR2 LQKENI. DNA of the CDR3: TGTGCCAGCTCACCGGGCGGGGGGGCCACAGATACGCAGTATTTT. Translating it yields CASSPGGGATDTQYF.

The rearrangement joins TRBV5-8 to TRBJ1-4; possibly TRBD1 for D (5 bases). The CDR3 is 14 amino acids. V gave up 3 bases and J gave up 7 bases, with 13 bases separating them. CDR1 SGHTS and CDR2 YDEGEE come from the germline V gene. The CDR3 is CASSSSFGGEKLFF. CDR3 nucleotide sequence: TGTGCCAGCAGCTCGAGTTTCGGGGGTGAAAAACTGTTTTTT.

V is TRBV2 and J is TRBJ2-7; 7 positions agree with TRBD1. The CDR3 spans 13 residues. V shed 6 bases, J shed 5 bases, and the junction held 7 bases outside the gene matches. Germline assignment: CDR1 SNHLY and CDR2 FYNNEI. The CDR3, as DNA: TGTGCCAGCAGCGACCATAGGGGGCACGAGCAGTACGTC. Amino acid sequence: CASSDHRGHEQYV.